This TCR beta chain was profiled in a study of shared clonotypes between healthy human individuals. Per germline, CDR1 LGHNT and CDR2 FRNRAP. The CDR3 is made up of 16 amino acids. Trimming removed 1 base from V and 4 bases from J; junction bases left unmatched: 6. TCRdb keeps only in-frame clones here, not all; method: immunoSEQ multiplex PCR. The sample contains fewer than 850,000 clones, about three quarters of which appear only once. The chain has TRBV12-5 and TRBJ2-3, with 9 bases lining up with TRBD2. Sequencing input: memory CD4+ T cells sorted from blood. Subset reported: CD45RA-negative fraction. This TCR came from a woman aged 25 to 45 in good health. The CDR3 DNA is TGTGCTAGTGGTTTGGGCGGGAGGGGTTCCGCAGATACGCAGTATTTT. Protein product: CASGLGGRGSADTQYF.